This section outlines one T cell receptor (beta chain) sequence together with its context. Its specificity is unknown. The source of the sample is a study of cytomegalovirus exposure and HLA in healthy donors. Study context: Unique TCRs from HLA-typed donors, 65 million to 85 million of them, were held in an early data release. Findings and caveats of the study: With DRB1 most and HLA-C fewest, TCR association rates differed between HLA loci in a later analysis.

60 Vbeta and 13 Jbeta primers were used in PCR. Sequenced by immunoSEQ multiplex PCR; TCRdb stores in-frame clones only, minus some. Listed are some 130,000 clones; about 1.5% falls within the top ten. The sequence was collected from a woman aged 40 to 50 in good health and CMV-seropositive. Sequenced material: PBMCs.

The CDR3 DNA reads TGTGCCAGCAGCTTAGAGGGGGACACAACTTACGAGCAGTACTTC. Residues: CASSLEGDTTYEQYF. The rearrangement links TRBV9 to TRBJ2-7; perhaps TRBD1 as D (6 bases). Deletions cut 4 bases from V and 4 bases from J, with 18 bases between. The CDR3 totals 15 residues. CDR1 and CDR2 (germline): SGDLS, YYNGEE.